The present T cell receptor (beta chain) was sequenced within a study of blood T cell repertoires in COVID-19. Study information: From the United States, Italy and Spain came samples of acute and convalescent COVID-19.

At least ten counts were recorded for this clone. In the original workflow: The authors estimated nucleated cell counts from reference gene primer amplification. Measured with immunoSEQ multiplex PCR; TCRdb has only the in-frame clones, and not every one. V and J calls and clone size are given by that table; D and trimming were obtained from the DNA. Of 150,000 to 200,000 clones listed, around 76% were seen once; the top ten hold about a sixth. V gave up 5 bases and J gave up 5 bases, with 12 bases separating them. The CDR3 is 13 amino acids. Germline CDR1 is SEHNR and CDR2 is FQNEAQ (reference sequence). Ages ranged from about 18 to 89 years, with residence in about two dozen US areas.

The receptor was derived from a woman aged 50 to 60 with acute COVID-19. Sequencing input: PBMCs or T cells enriched from blood (not recorded which). This sequence joins TRBV7-9 and TRBJ1-1; D might be TRBD1 (6 bases). In nucleotides, the CDR3 is TGTGCCAGCAGCGTTACAGGGTGGACTGAAGCTTTCTTT. Its protein product is CASSVTGWTEAFF.